Below, one T cell receptor (beta chain) is given with its context. This sample is drawn from a study of blood T cell repertoires in COVID-19. In the study overall: Sites in the United States, Italy and Spain provided acute and convalescent COVID-19 samples. Sources were T cells, B-cell-depleted T cells, or PBMCs; the material itself was cDNA or gDNA.

Patients at the Seattle site were enrolled during active infection and followed longitudinally. Assay used: immunoSEQ multiplex PCR; TCRdb lists only in-frame clones, some missing. The sample records about 410,000 clones, 89% being singletons. The CDR3 consists of 15 residues. The junction had 2 bases not matched to a gene; V was cut back by 1 base and J by 5 bases. CDR1 and CDR2 (germline): GTSNPN, SVGIG (reference sequence). The sequenced sample was peripheral blood. The sequence derives from a woman between 40 and 55 years old with COVID-19, enrolled during active disease. This chain connects TRBV30 to TRBJ2-2; TRBD2 aligns across 12 bases. The CDR3 coding sequence is TGTGCCTGGAGTGGCCTAGCGGGAGGGACCGGGGAGCTGTTTTTT. This translates into CAWSGLAGGTGELFF.